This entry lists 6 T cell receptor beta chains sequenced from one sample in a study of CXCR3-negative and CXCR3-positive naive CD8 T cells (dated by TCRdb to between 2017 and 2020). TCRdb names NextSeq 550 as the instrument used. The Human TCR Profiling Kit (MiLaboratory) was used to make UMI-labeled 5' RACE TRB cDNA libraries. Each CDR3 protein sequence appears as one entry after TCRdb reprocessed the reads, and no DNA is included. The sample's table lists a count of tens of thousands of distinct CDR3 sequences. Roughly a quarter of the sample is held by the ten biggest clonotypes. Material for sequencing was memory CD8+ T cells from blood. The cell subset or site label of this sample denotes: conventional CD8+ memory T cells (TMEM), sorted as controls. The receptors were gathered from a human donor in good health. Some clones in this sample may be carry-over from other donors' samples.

The CDR3 region is CASSTPRGDPNEKLFF. The gene calls are TRBV7-9 and TRBJ1-4; TCRdb gives TRBD1 as the D gene, but with no DNA this cannot be confirmed. Germline V gives CDR1 SEHNR, CDR2 FQNEAQ (reference sequence). The CDR3 has 16 residues.

The CDR3 reads CASSQGGLDSPLHF. This chain connects TRBV16 to TRBJ1-6. The CDR3 runs 14 residues. In germline, CDR1 is KGHSY, CDR2 FQNENV.

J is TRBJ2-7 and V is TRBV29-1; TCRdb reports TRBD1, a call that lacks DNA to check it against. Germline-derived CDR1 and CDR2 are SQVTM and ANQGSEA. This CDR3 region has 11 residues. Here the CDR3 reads CSVVGGYEQYF.

CDR3 residues: CASRRAGGPETQYF. The J gene is TRBJ2-5, the V gene TRBV12-3 or TRBV12-4; without DNA, the TCRdb call of TRBD2 cannot be checked. CDR3 length equals 14 residues.

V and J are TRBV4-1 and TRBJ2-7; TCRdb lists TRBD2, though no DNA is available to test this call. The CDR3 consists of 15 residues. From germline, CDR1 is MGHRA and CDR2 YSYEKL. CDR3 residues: CASSQSPGASYEQYF.

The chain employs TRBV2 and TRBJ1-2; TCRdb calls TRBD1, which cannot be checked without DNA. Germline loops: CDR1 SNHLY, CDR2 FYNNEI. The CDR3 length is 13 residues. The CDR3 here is CVSNPGSAYGYTF.